The sequence of this T cell receptor (beta chain) was determined in a study of T cell clonality in common variable immunodeficiency. Here immunoSEQ multiplex PCR was the method, and the copy in TCRdb shows in-frame clones only, minus some. The sample has some 39,000 clones, none seen only once. This CDR3 has 14 residues. CDR1 is GTSNPN, CDR2 SVGIG, per germline (reference sequence). With 7 bases removed from V and 1 base from J, the gap between germline ends came to 13 bases. This clone has ten or more counts. Its target is not known. The read ends 3 residues shy of where the CDR3 ends; the end is completed using the germline J gene. Study observations and caveats: TCRbeta clonality was increased in CVID versus healthy controls.

The V gene is TRBV30, the J gene TRBJ2-2; TRBD2 might be the D (5 bases). The TCR sequence derives from a person between 18 and 75 years old in good health. Sample: peripheral blood mononuclear cells. Partial CDR3 DNA: TGTGCCTATGAAGCGGCGGGGAACACCGGGGAG. Its translation: CAYEAAGNTGE. The entire CDR3 reads CAYEAAGNTGELFF.